These 23 T cell receptor beta chains originate from one sample sequenced in a study of T-cell reconstitution after alpha-beta-depleted transplantation in children. The library targeted TCRbeta and was prepared with unique molecular identifiers. TCRdb redid the calling of the PCR reads with MiXCR, one entry per CDR3 protein. The sample has fewer than 750,000 distinct CDR3 sequences; 23% are singletons. The material sequenced was PBMCs, mostly from graft donor cells, taken 360 days after TCRalphabeta/CD19-depleted stem cell transplant. Receptor source: a boy in the first two years of life who had a stem cell transplant for acute myeloid leukemia, so the T cells may come from the graft donor.

This sequence joins TRBV7-3 and TRBJ1-4; 10 positions match TRBD1. V shed 6 bases, J shed 8 bases, and the junction held 18 bases outside the gene matches. Germline values: CDR1 SGHTA, CDR2 FQGTGA. The CDR3 length is 18 residues. The DNA for the CDR3 is TGTGCCAGCAGTTCCAAGCAGACACGGGACAGGGGAGGAGAAAAACTGTTTTTT. It specifies CASSSKQTRDRGGEKLFF.

This clonotype has just a few counts. This rearrangement joins TRBV12-3 or TRBV12-4 to TRBJ1-4; TRBD1 agrees at 7 bases. V lost 5 bases, J lost 7 bases, and 4 bases stayed unmatched. The CDR3 has 13 amino acids. CDR3 sequence: CASSPTGSEKLFF. The CDR3 DNA sequence: TGTGCCAGCAGTCCGACAGGGAGTGAAAAACTGTTTTTT.

V is TRBV28 and J is TRBJ2-7; D is perhaps TRBD1 (6 bases). V lost 5 bases and J lost 2, with 13 bases in between. Germline V gene lookup returns CDR1 MDHEN and CDR2 SYDVKM. This CDR3 has 14 amino acids. The CDR3 bases are TGTGCCAGCAGTGACAGGTCGTCCGCCTACGAGCAGTACGTC. It is translated as CASSDRSSAYEQYV.

This clonotype was seen a handful of times. CDR3 region: CASSLRRTPSYEQYV. CDR3 nucleotide sequence: TGTGCCAGCAGCTTACGAAGGACACCATCCTACGAGCAGTACGTC. V is TRBV7-2 and J is TRBJ2-7; possibly TRBD1 for D (5 bases). The CDR3 is made up of 15 amino acids. Trimming removed 2 bases from V and 1 base from J, with 12 bases in between. CDR1 is SGHTA and CDR2 is FQGNSA in the germline V gene.

This clonotype has more than one count but fewer than ten. The chain joins TRBV7-8 to TRBJ2-3; no clear D gene. CDR1 and CDR2 from the germline V gene are SGHVS and FQNEAQ. The CDR3 has 15 amino acids. Trimming left V 4 bases short and J 2 bases short, with 13 bases between. The CDR3 sequence: CASSSPGRYTDTQYF. The CDR3 DNA reads TGTGCCAGCAGCTCCCCCGGACGGTACACAGATACGCAGTATTTT.

This clonotype was counted ten times or more. V usage is TRBV5-6 and J usage is TRBJ1-3; D unclear. V was clipped by 2 bases and J by 0 bases, with 6 bases between them. CDR1 is SGHDT and CDR2 is YYEEEE in the germline V gene. The CDR3 runs to 14 residues. The CDR3 loop is CASSFSGSGNTIYF. The DNA of the CDR3 is TGTGCCAGCAGCTTTAGCGGCTCTGGAAACACCATATATTTT.

This clonotype showed up many times. The chain employs TRBV5-1 and TRBJ2-1; D possibly corresponds to TRBD1 (6 bases). Trimming cost V 1 base and J 5 bases, with 16 bases left between them. This CDR3 is 16 amino acids long. CDR1 is SGHRS, CDR2 YFSETQ, per germline. The DNA for the CDR3 is TGCGCCAGCAGCTTGAGAGGTTGGGGGCAGAACAATGAGCAGTTCTTC. Its translation: CASSLRGWGQNNEQFF.

This clonotype has more than one count but fewer than ten. The chain carries TRBV29-1 and TRBJ2-3; 10 bases fit TRBD2. The ends lost 6 bases at V and 2 bases at J; junction bases unmatched: 5. Looked up from germline, CDR1 is SQVTM and CDR2 is ANQGSEA. The CDR3 consists of 14 residues. CDR3 residues: CSVVAGGITDTQYF. The CDR3 DNA sequence: TGCAGCGTCGTAGCGGGGGGAATCACAGATACGCAGTATTTT.

This clonotype came up a few times. The chain uses TRBV20-1 and TRBJ2-7; 8 nucleotides match TRBD1. Germline loops: CDR1 DFQATT, CDR2 SNEGSKA (reference sequence). The CDR3 spans 15 residues. V trimming: 3 bases; J trimming: 2 bases; junction bases outside the gene matches: 9. The CDR3, as DNA: TGCAGTGCTAGCCCGGAGACAGGGGCGCCCTACGAGCAGTACTTC. This codes for CSASPETGAPYEQYF.

This clonotype came up many times. V usage is TRBV15 and J usage is TRBJ2-7, with TRBD1 matching 7 bases. Germline trimming cut 5 bases from V and 1 base from J; bases unmatched to any gene: 2. CDR1 and CDR2 (germline): LNHNV, YYDKDF (reference sequence). CDR3 length: 13 residues. CDR3 nucleotides: TGTGCCACCAGCCGGGACAGATCCTACGAGCAGTACGTC. The encoded protein is CATSRDRSYEQYV.

The V gene is TRBV5-1, the J gene TRBJ2-5, with D perhaps TRBD2 (7 bases). Germline loops: CDR1 SGHRS, CDR2 YFSETQ. V lost 6 bases, J lost 4 bases, and 16 bases lay in between. The CDR3 runs 14 residues. The CDR3 DNA reads as TGCGCCAGCACCCTCCTCGGGGGGCTAGAGACCCAGTACTTC. Amino acids: CASTLLGGLETQYF.

The chain is built from TRBV29-1 and TRBJ2-5; D uncertain. The V gene's germline CDR1 is SQVTM and CDR2 ANQGSEA. The CDR3 is made up of 13 amino acids. The V and J ends lost 6 bases and 2 bases respectively, with 13 bases between them. This CDR3 is CSVTVAPQETQYF. The CDR3 nucleotides are TGCAGCGTCACCGTAGCCCCTCAAGAGACCCAGTACTTC.

This clonotype was counted between two and nine times. This chain uses TRBV27 with TRBJ2-1; D ambiguous. CDR1 is MNHEY and CDR2 is SMNVEV in the germline V gene (reference sequence). V was trimmed by 5 bases and J by 3 bases, leaving 14 bases between them. This CDR3 contains 15 residues. The CDR3 DNA is TGTGCCAGCAGTCTTTGGTTTGGGGTCTACAATGAGCAGTTCTTC. This codes for CASSLWFGVYNEQFF.

This rearrangement joins TRBV20-1 to TRBJ2-5; possibly TRBD2 for D (6 bases). Germline V CDR1 and CDR2: DFQATT, SNEGSKA (reference sequence). This CDR3 spans 14 amino acids. The V gene lost 4 bases and the J gene lost 6 bases, with 18 bases spanning the gap. CDR3 protein: CSATPFSAGKTQYF. CDR3 DNA: TGCAGTGCTACGCCGTTCTCCGCGGGAAAGACCCAGTACTTC.

The rearrangement joins TRBV7-9 to TRBJ1-1, with TRBD1 as a possible D gene (5 bases). Germline CDR1 SEHNR, CDR2 FQNEAQ (reference sequence). V was shortened by 2 bases and J by 5 bases, with 9 bases between the two germline ends. The CDR3 loop spans 13 amino acids. CDR3 sequence (DNA): TGTGCCAGCAGCTTAAAGGGGCAGACTGAAGCTTTCTTT. It codes for CASSLKGQTEAFF.

V gene TRBV30 combines with J gene TRBJ2-1; 10 nucleotides line up with TRBD2. This CDR3 has 14 amino acids. V lost 4 bases and J lost 6; bases outside the gene matches: 6. The germline gives CDR1 GTSNPN, CDR2 SVGIG (reference sequence). The CDR3 nucleotides read TGTGCCTGGAATCCGGGACTAGCGCCCAATGAGCAGTTCTTC. Translated: CAWNPGLAPNEQFF.

This clonotype was seen a handful of times. The genes are TRBV20-1 and TRBJ2-7, with D possibly called TRBD1 or TRBD2 (5 bases each). This CDR3 contains 13 residues. Germline lookup yields CDR1 DFQATT and CDR2 SNEGSKA (reference sequence). V lost 4 bases, J lost 2 bases, and 12 bases lay in between. Written as DNA, the CDR3 is TGCAGTGCTAAAAGGGACCGCGCCTACGAGCAGTACTTC. Amino acid sequence: CSAKRDRAYEQYF.

V gene TRBV7-2 combines with J gene TRBJ2-7; TRBD1 agrees at 10 bases. The germline CDR1 and CDR2 sequences are SGHTA and FQGNSA. J gave up 7 bases and V 5 bases, and 11 bases lay outside the gene matches. The CDR3 has 15 amino acids. CDR3 region: CASSGGTGDLLEQYF. For the CDR3, the DNA is TGTGCCAGCAGCGGGGGGACAGGGGACCTCTTAGAGCAGTACTTC.

This clonotype has at least ten counts. The chain uses TRBV29-1 and TRBJ2-4; perhaps TRBD1 as D (5 bases). The germline gives CDR1 SQVTM, CDR2 ANQGSEA. The CDR3 runs 15 residues. With 1 base removed from V and 0 bases from J, the gap between germline ends came to 10 bases. The CDR3 region is CSVEGPTVAKNIQYF. In nucleotides, the CDR3 is TGCAGCGTTGAAGGGCCGACAGTAGCCAAAAACATTCAGTACTTC.

The chain joins TRBV28 to TRBJ1-1; tentatively, D is TRBD1 (6 bases). V lost 1 base, J lost 4 bases, and 10 bases lay in between. The CDR3 loop spans 14 amino acids. Germline CDR1 is MDHEN and CDR2 is SYDVKM. In DNA form, the CDR3 reads TGTGCCAGCAGTTTATACAGGGTGGGCACTGAAGCTTTCTTT. Its translation is CASSLYRVGTEAFF.

The table lists this clonotype with a few counts. This chain links TRBV10-3 with TRBJ1-2; 9 nucleotides match TRBD1. The CDR3 runs 14 residues. V was clipped by 6 bases and J by 12 bases; unmatched bases: 14. Germline CDR1 and CDR2: ENHRY and SYGVKD. Written as DNA, the CDR3 is TGTGCCATCAGCGAGAGGGACAGGGAGGGTAGGAACACCTTC. Protein: CAISERDREGRNTF.

This clonotype has at least ten counts. The CDR3 loop is CASSYQILSNQPQHF. CDR3 coding DNA: TGTGCCAGCAGCTACCAGATCCTTAGCAATCAGCCCCAGCATTTT. This chain connects TRBV7-8 to TRBJ1-5; D is unresolved. CDR3 size: 15 residues. CDR1 is SGHVS and CDR2 is FQNEAQ in the germline V gene. The V end was cut by 4 bases, the J end by 0 bases, with 10 bases between.

CDR3 coding DNA: TGTGCCAGCAGCCATACAGGGGGAGACACTGAAGCTTTCTTT. Its protein is CASSHTGGDTEAFF. The chain carries TRBV3-1 and TRBJ1-1; the match to TRBD1 covers 8 bases. J was trimmed by 3 bases and V by 3 bases; bases with no gene match: 3. CDR3 length: 14 amino acids. Germline V gene data show CDR1 as LGHDT and CDR2 as YNNKEL (reference sequence).